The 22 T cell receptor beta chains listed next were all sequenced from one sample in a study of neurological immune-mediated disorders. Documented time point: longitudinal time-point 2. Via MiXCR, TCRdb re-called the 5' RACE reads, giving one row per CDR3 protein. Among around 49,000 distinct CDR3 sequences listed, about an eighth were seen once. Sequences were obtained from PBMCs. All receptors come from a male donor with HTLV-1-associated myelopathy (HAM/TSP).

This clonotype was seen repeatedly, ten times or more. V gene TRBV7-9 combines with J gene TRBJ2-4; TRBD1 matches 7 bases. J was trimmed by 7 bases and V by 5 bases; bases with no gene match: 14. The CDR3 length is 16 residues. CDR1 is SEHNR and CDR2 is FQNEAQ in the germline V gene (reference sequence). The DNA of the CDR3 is TGTGCCAGCAGCCCCCACACCGGGACAGTGTTCAACATTCAGTACTTC. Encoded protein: CASSPHTGTVFNIQYF.

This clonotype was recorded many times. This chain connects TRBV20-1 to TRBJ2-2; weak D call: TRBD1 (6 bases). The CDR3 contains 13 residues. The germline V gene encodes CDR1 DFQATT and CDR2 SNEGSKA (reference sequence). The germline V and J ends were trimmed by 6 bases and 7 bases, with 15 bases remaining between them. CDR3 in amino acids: CSATARGHGELFF. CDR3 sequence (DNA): TGCAGTGCAACCGCCAGGGGCCACGGGGAGCTGTTTTTT.

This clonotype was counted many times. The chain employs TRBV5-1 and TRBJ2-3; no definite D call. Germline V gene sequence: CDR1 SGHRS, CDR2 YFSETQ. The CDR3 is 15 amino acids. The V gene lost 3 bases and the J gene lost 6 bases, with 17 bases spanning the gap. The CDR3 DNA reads TGCGCCAGCAGCTGGACCGTCGGGTTCCCGGATACGCAGTATTTT. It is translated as CASSWTVGFPDTQYF. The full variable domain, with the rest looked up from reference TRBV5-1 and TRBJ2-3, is KAGVTQTPRYLIKTRGQQVTLSCSPISGHRSVSWYQQTPGQGLQFLFEYFSETQRNKGNFPGRFSGRQFSNSRSEMNVSTLELGDSALYLCASSWTVGFPDTQYFGPGTRLTVL.

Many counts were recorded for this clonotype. The CDR3: CASSLRGGGGTDTQYF. The DNA for the CDR3 is TGCGCCAGCAGCCTCAGGGGCGGGGGCGGTACAGATACGCAGTATTTT. This chain joins TRBV4-3 and TRBJ2-3; perhaps TRBD2 as D (7 bases). From germline, CDR1 is LGHNA and CDR2 YSLEER. V dropped 4 bases and J dropped 3 bases, with 17 bases sitting between them. This CDR3 contains 16 residues.

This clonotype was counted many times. The CDR3 sequence is CASSRLGGTDTQYF. The DNA for the CDR3 is TGTGCCAGCTCCCGGCTTGGGGGGACAGATACGCAGTATTTT. V usage is TRBV7-2 and J usage is TRBJ2-3; D possibly corresponds to TRBD2 (6 bases). The V gene's germline CDR1 is SGHTA and CDR2 FQGNSA. With 8 bases removed from V and 3 bases from J, the gap between germline ends came to 15 bases. The CDR3 is made up of 14 amino acids.

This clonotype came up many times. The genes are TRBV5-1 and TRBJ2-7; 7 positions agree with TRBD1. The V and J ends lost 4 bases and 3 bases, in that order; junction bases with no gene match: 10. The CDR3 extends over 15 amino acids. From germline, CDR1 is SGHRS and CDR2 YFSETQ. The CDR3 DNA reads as TGCGCCAGCAGCCCAAACCTGGGACAGAGCTACGAGCAGTACTTC. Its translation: CASSPNLGQSYEQYF.

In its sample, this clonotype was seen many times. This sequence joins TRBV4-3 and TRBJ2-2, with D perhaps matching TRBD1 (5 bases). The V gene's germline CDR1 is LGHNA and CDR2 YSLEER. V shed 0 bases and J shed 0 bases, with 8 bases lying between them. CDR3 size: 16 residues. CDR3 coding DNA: TGCGCCAGCAGCCAAGAGCCAGGGACGAACACCGGGGAGCTGTTTTTT. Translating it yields CASSQEPGTNTGELFF.

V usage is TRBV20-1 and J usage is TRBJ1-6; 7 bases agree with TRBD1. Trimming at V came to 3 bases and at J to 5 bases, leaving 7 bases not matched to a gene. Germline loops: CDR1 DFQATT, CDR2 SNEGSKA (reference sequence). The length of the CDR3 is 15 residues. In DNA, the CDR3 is TGCAGTGCTAGCTCACAGGGGAGGGATAATTCACCCCTCCACTTT. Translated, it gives CSASSQGRDNSPLHF.

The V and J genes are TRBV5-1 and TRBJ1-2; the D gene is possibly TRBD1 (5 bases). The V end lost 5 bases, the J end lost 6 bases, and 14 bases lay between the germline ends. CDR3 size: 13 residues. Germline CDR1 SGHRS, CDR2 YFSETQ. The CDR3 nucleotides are TGCGCCAGCAGGGAAGGGGTAAACCATGGCTACACCTTC. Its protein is CASREGVNHGYTF.

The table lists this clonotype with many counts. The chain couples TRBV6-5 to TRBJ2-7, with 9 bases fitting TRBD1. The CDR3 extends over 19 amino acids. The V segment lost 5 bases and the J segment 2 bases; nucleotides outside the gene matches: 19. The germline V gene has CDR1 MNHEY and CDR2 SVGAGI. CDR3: CASSRGVRDRGSPAYEQYF. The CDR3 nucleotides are TGTGCCAGCAGTCGAGGGGTAAGAGACAGGGGGTCTCCAGCCTACGAGCAGTACTTC.

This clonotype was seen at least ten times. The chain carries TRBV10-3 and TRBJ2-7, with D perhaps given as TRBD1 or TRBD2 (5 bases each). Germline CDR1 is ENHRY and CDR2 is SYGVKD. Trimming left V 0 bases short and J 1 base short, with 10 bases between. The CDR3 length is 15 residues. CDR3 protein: CAISESTGRSYEQYF. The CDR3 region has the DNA TGTGCCATCAGTGAGTCGACGGGACGGTCCTACGAGCAGTACTTC.

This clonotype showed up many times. CDR3 residues: CASSFQGPAGELFF. In nucleotides, the CDR3 is TGTGCCAGCAGTTTTCAAGGACCAGCCGGGGAGCTGTTTTTT. The chain is built from TRBV12-3 or TRBV12-4 and TRBJ2-2; unclear D gene. Trimming took 3 bases from V and 6 from J, leaving 11 bases between them. The CDR3 sequence is 14 residues long.

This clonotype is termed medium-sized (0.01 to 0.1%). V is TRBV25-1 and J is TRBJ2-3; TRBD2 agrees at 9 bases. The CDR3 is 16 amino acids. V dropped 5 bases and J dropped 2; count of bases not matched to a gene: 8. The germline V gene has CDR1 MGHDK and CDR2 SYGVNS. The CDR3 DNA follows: TGTGCCAGCAGTCCGTTGCGGGGGGGAACCACAGATACGCAGTATTTT. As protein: CASSPLRGGTTDTQYF.

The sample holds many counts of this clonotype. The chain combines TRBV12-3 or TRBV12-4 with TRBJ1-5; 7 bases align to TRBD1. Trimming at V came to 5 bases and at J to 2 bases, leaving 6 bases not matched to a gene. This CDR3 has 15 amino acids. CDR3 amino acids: CASSPRTGGNQPQHF. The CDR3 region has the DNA TGTGCCAGCAGTCCGAGGACAGGTGGCAATCAGCCCCAGCATTTT.

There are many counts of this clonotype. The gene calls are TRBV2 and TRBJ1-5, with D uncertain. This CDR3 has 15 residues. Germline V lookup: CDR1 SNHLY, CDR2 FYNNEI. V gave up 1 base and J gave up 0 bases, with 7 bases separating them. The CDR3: CASSEDGLSNQPQHF. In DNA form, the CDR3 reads TGTGCCAGCAGTGAAGATGGCCTTAGCAATCAGCCCCAGCATTTT.

In nucleotides, the CDR3 is TGCGCCATCGGCTCAACAGGCGGGAGAACTGAAGCTTTCTTT. The encoded protein is CAIGSTGGRTEAFF. The chain recombines TRBV5-1 with TRBJ1-1; D might be TRBD1 (5 bases). Germline CDR1 and CDR2: SGHRS and YFSETQ. This CDR3 contains 14 residues. Trimming removed 9 bases from V and 5 bases from J, with 20 bases in between.

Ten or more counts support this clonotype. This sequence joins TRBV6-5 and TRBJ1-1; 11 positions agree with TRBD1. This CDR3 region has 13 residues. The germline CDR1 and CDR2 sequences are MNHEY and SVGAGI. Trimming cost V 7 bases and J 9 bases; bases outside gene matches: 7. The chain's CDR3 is CASNGQGAFKAFF. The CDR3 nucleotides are TGTGCCAGCAATGGACAGGGGGCGTTTAAAGCTTTCTTT.

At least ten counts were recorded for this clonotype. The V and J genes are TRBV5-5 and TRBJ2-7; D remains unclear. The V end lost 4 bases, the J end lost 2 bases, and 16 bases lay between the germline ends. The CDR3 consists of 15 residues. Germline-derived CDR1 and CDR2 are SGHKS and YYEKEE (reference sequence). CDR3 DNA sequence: TGTGCCAGCAGCCCGGGCCCCAAACTGGCCTACGAGCAGTACTTC. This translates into CASSPGPKLAYEQYF.

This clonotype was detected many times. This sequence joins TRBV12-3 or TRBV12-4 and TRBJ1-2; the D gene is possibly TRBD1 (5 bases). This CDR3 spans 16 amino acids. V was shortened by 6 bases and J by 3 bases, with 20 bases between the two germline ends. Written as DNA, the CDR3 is TGTGCCAGCAGGTTTCTGAGACAGTCCAGGGACTATGGCTACACCTTC. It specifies CASRFLRQSRDYGYTF.

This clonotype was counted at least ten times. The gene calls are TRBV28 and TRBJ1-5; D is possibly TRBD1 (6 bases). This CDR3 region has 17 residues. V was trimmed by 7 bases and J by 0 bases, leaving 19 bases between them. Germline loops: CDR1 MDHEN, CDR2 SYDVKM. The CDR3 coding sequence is TGTGCCAGCATTAGGGACATGGGAGATTATAGCAATCAGCCCCAGCATTTT. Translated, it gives CASIRDMGDYSNQPQHF.

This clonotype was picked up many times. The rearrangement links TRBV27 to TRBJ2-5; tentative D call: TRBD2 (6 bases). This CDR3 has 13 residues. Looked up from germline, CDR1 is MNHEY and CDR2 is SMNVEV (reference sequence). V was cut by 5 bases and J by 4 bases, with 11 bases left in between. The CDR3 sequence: CASSRDLGETQYF. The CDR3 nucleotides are TGTGCCAGCAGTCGGGACTTGGGAGAGACCCAGTACTTC.

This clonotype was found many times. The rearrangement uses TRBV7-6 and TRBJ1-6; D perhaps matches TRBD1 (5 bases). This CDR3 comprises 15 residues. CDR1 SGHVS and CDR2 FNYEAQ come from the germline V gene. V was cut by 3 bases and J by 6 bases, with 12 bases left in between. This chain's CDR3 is CASSFEGHSNSPLHF. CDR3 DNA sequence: TGTGCCAGCAGCTTCGAAGGACATTCTAATTCACCCCTCCACTTT.